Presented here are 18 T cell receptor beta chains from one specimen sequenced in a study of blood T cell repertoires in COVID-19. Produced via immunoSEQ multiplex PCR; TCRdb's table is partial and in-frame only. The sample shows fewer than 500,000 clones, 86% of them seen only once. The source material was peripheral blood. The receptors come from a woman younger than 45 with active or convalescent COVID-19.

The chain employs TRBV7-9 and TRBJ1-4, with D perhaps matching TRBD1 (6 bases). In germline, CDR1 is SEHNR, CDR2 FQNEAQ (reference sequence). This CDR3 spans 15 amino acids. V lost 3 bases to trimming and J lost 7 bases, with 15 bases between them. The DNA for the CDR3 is TGTGCCAGCAGCTTTATCAGACAGGAACCTGAAAAACTGTTTTTT. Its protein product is CASSFIRQEPEKLFF. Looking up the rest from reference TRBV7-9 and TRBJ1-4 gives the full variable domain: DTGVSQNPRHKITKRGQNVTFRCDPISEHNRLYWYRQTLGQGPEFLTYFQNEAQLEKSRLLSDRFSAERPKGSFSTLEIQRTEQGDSAMYLCASSFIRQEPEKLFFGSGTQLSVL.

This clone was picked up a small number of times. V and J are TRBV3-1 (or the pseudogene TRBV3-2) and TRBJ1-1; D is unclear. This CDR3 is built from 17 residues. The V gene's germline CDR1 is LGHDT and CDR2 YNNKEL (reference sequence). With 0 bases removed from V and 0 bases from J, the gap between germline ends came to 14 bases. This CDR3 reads CASSQEGTESMNTEAFF. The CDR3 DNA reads TGTGCCAGCAGCCAAGAAGGAACAGAAAGTATGAACACTGAAGCTTTCTTT.

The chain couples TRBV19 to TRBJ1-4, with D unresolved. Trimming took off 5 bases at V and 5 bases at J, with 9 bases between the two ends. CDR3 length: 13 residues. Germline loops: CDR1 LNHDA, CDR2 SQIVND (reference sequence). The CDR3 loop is CASSAGLNEKLFF. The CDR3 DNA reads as TGTGCCAGTAGTGCGGGGTTAAATGAAAAACTGTTTTTT.

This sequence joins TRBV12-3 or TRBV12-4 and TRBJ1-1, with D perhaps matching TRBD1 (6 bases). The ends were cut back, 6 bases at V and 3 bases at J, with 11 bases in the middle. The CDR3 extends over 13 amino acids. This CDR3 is CASRRGGDTEAFF. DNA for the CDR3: TGTGCCAGCAGAAGGGGGGGAGACACTGAAGCTTTCTTT.

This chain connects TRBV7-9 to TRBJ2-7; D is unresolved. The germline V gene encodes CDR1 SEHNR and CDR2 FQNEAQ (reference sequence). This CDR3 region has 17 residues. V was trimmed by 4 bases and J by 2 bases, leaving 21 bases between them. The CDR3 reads CASSSRGRAELPYEQYF. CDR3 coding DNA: TGTGCCAGCAGCTCCCGAGGTCGTGCGGAGCTTCCCTACGAGCAGTACTTC.

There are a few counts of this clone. The CDR3 DNA reads TGTGCCAGCAGTGACAGGGGGCACTATGGCTACACCTTC. It yields the protein CASSDRGHYGYTF. The V and J genes are TRBV6-1 and TRBJ1-2; 8 nucleotides match TRBD1. The CDR3 extends over 13 amino acids. The ends lost 3 bases at V and 3 bases at J; junction bases unmatched: 0. Germline loops: CDR1 MNHNS, CDR2 SASEGT.

The DNA of the CDR3 is TGCGCCAGCAGCTTGGTGTCAGGTCCGAACACTGAAGCTTTCTTT. Translation: CASSLVSGPNTEAFF. This chain links TRBV5-1 with TRBJ1-1; no clear D gene. V was cut by 0 bases and J by 1 base, with 10 bases left in between. The CDR3 runs 15 residues. CDR1 is SGHRS, CDR2 YFSETQ, per germline.

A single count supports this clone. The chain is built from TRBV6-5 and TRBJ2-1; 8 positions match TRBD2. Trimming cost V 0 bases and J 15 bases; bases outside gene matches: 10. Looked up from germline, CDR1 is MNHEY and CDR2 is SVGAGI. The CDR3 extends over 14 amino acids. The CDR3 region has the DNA TGTGCCAGCAGTTACTCCTTGAGCGGGGGAGATCTGTTCTTC. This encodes CASSYSLSGGDLFF.

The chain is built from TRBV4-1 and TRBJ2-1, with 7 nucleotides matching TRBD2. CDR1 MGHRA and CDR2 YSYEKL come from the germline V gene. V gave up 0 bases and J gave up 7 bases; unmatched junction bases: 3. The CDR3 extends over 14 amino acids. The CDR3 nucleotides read TGCGCCAGCAGCCAAGATCCGCGGGGGAATGAGCAGTTCTTC. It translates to CASSQDPRGNEQFF.

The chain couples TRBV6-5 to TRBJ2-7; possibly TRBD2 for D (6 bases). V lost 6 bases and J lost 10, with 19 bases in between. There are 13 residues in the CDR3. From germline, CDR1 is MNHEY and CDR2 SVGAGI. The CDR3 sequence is CASRRVGGSRQYF. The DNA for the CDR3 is TGTGCCAGCAGGAGGGTCGGGGGAAGTCGACAGTACTTC.

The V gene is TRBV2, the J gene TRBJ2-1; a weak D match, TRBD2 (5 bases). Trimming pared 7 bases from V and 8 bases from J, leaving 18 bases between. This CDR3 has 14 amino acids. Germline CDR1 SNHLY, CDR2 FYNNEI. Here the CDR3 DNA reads TGTGCCAGCATCCGGACTCAACGGGCGGATGAGCAGTTCTTC. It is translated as CASIRTQRADEQFF.

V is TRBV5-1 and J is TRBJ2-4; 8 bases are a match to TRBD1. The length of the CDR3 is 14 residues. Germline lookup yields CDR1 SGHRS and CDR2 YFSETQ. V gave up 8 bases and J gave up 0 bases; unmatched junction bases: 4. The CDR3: CARGQELAKNIQYF. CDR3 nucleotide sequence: TGCGCCAGGGGACAGGAACTAGCCAAAAACATTCAGTACTTC.

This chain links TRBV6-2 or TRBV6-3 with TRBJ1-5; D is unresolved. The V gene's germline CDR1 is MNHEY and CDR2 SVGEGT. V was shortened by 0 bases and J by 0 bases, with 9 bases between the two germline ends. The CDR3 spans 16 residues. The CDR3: CASSYSNNYSNQPQHF. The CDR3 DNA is TGTGCCAGCAGTTACTCGAACAATTATAGCAATCAGCCCCAGCATTTT.

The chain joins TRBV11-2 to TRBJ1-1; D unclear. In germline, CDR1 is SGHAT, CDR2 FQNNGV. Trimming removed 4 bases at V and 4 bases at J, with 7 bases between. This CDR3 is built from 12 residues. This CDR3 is CASSSPGTEAFF. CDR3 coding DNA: TGTGCCAGCAGCTCCCCCGGCACTGAAGCTTTCTTT.

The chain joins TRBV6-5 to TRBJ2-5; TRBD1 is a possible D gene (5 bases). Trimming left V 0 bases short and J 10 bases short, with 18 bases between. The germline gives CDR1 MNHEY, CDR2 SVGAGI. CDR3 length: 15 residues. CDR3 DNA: TGTGCCAGCAGTTACTCAAGAGACGGGCCGCAGGGCCAGTACTTC. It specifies CASSYSRDGPQGQYF.

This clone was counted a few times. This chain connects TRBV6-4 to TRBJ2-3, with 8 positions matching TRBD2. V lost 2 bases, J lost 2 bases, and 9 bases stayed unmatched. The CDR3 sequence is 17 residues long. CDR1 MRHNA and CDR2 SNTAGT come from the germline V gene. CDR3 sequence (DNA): TGTGCCAGCAGTGACACCACCGATAGCGGGGACACAGATACGCAGTATTTT. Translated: CASSDTTDSGDTDTQYF.

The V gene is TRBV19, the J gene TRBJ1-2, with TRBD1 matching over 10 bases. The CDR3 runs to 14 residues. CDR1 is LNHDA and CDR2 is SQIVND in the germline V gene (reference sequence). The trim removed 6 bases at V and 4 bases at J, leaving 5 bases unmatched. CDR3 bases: TGTGCCAGTAGCCCGGACAGGGGGACCTATGGCTACACCTTC. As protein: CASSPDRGTYGYTF.

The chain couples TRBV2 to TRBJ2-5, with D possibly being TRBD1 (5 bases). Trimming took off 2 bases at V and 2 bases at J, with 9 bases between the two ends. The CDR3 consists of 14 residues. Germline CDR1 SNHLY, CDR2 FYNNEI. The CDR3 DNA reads TGTGCCAGCAGTGAACAGGGCGTACAAGAGACCCAGTACTTC. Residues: CASSEQGVQETQYF.